These T cell receptor beta chains were read from a single sample in a study of molecular identifiers for immune sequencing clone quantification. TCRdb called the PCR reads again in MiXCR, with one record for every CDR3 protein. Of 20,000 to 30,000 distinct CDR3 sequences in the sample, 17% were seen once. The sequencing input was naive CD8+ T cells from blood, with Jurkat cell RNA spiked in. Every receptor here comes from a human donor in good health. Some libraries in this study had Jurkat cell RNA spiked in. CDR3s include the opening cysteine and the closing phenylalanine or tryptophan. D genes are given only for firm matches. Expanded clones are given a class, and other clones once, few, many or no size at all.

v_call	clone_size	d_call	j_call	cdr3_aa	cdr3_nt
TRBV30	medium-sized	TRBD2	TRBJ2-7	CAWELAGEQYF	TGTGCCTGGGAACTAGCGGGCGAGCAGTACTTC
TRBV12-3/TRBV12-4	many	-	TRBJ2-3	CASSQQNGAADTQYF	TGTGCCAGCAGTCAACAGAACGGGGCGGCAGATACGCAGTATTTT
TRBV7-9	many	-	TRBJ1-1	CASSFTGAATEAFF	TGTGCCAGCAGCTTTACTGGGGCCGCCACTGAAGCTTTCTTT
TRBV11-2	many	-	TRBJ2-7	CASSVTGDYYEQYF	TGTGCCAGCAGCGTGACAGGGGACTACTACGAGCAGTACTTC
TRBV27	-	-	TRBJ2-7	CASSLGKTYEQYF	TGTGCCAGCAGTTTGGGCAAGACCTACGAGCAGTACTTC
TRBV6-5	many	TRBD2	TRBJ2-3	CASSYSPPGLPSTDTQYF	TGTGCCAGCAGTTATTCGCCTCCGGGACTACCGAGCACAGATACGCAGTATTTT
TRBV11-2	many	-	TRBJ1-1	CASSLARMNTEAFF	TGTGCCAGCAGCTTAGCCCGGATGAACACTGAAGCTTTCTTT
TRBV7-9	many	TRBD1	TRBJ1-1	CASSLGPGQKNTEAFF	TGTGCCAGCAGCTTAGGTCCGGGACAGAAGAACACTGAAGCTTTCTTT
TRBV28	many	-	TRBJ2-3	CASSLGGSGGTTDTQYF	TGTGCCAGCAGCCTCGGTGGTAGCGGAGGAACCACAGATACGCAGTATTTT
TRBV4-3	many	TRBD1	TRBJ2-1	CASSQGGQGIYNEQFF	TGCGCCAGCAGCCAAGGGGGACAGGGGATTTACAATGAGCAGTTCTTC
TRBV2	many	TRBD1	TRBJ2-3	CASPGQSSDTQYF	TGTGCCAGTCCGGGACAGTCCTCAGATACGCAGTATTTT
TRBV6-6	medium-sized	-	TRBJ2-3	CASRFSPGMGDTDTQYF	TGTGCCAGCCGGTTTTCCCCCGGGATGGGGGACACAGATACGCAGTATTTT
TRBV7-2	many	-	TRBJ2-3	CASSTWTVTDTQYF	TGTGCCAGCAGCACTTGGACAGTCACAGATACGCAGTATTTT
TRBV4-1	many	TRBD1	TRBJ2-1	CASSQSDRGQFF	TGCGCCAGCAGCCAATCGGACAGGGGGCAGTTCTTC
TRBV5-5	many	-	TRBJ2-1	CASSGASRIPRGSYNEQFF	TGTGCCAGCAGCGGCGCTTCTAGGATCCCTAGGGGGTCCTACAATGAGCAGTTCTTC
TRBV12-2	-	-	TRBJ1-3	CASRPTPQGSSGNTIYF	TGTGCAAGTCGCCCCACCCCACAGGGGTCGAGTGGAAACACCATATATTTT
TRBV30	many	TRBD1	TRBJ2-3	CAWSVKGQGEDTQYF	TGTGCCTGGAGTGTAAAGGGACAGGGTGAAGATACGCAGTATTTT
TRBV11-2	many	TRBD1	TRBJ2-3	CASSTSTGAVTDTQYF	TGTGCCAGCAGCACCTCGACAGGGGCGGTCACAGATACGCAGTATTTT
TRBV6-2/TRBV6-3	many	TRBD1	TRBJ1-1	CASSYHRDRGWYTEAFF	TGTGCCAGCAGTTACCACCGGGACAGGGGGTGGTATACTGAAGCTTTCTTT
TRBV6-5	many	TRBD1	TRBJ1-1	CASSYGQDEAFF	TGTGCCAGCAGTTACGGACAGGATGAAGCTTTCTTT
TRBV11-2	many	-	TRBJ1-5	CASSLRGQVNQPQHF	TGTGCCAGCAGCTTACGTGGCCAGGTGAATCAGCCCCAGCATTTT
TRBV6-5	many	TRBD2	TRBJ2-3	CASSLGLAGSSTDTQYF	TGTGCCAGCAGCCTGGGACTAGCGGGGTCTAGCACAGATACGCAGTATTTT
TRBV2	-	-	TRBJ1-5	CASSRGNGNQPQHF	TGTGCCAGCAGTCGGGGGAACGGGAATCAGCCCCAGCATTTT
TRBV12-3/TRBV12-4	many	-	TRBJ1-5	CASAGWAGDQPQHF	TGTGCCAGCGCCGGCTGGGCAGGCGATCAGCCCCAGCATTTT
TRBV14	many	-	TRBJ1-1	CASSQVVAGRTEAFF	TGTGCCAGCAGCCAAGTTGTGGCAGGGAGGACTGAAGCTTTCTTT
TRBV29-1	many	TRBD2	TRBJ2-7	CSVTAGDSYEQYF	TGCAGCGTAACAGCGGGAGACTCCTACGAGCAGTACTTC
TRBV24-1	many	-	TRBJ1-1	CATSDSGSTEAFF	TGTGCCACCAGTGATTCCGGGAGCACTGAAGCTTTCTTT
TRBV27	many	-	TRBJ2-3	CASSFGTNTDTQYF	TGTGCCAGCAGTTTCGGTACTAACACAGATACGCAGTATTTT
TRBV4-3	-	TRBD2	TRBJ2-3	CASSQDSSGSTDTQYF	TGCGCCAGCAGCCAAGATAGTAGCGGGAGCACAGATACGCAGTATTTT
TRBV5-6	many	-	TRBJ2-1	CASSPGWGSSYNEQFF	TGTGCCAGCAGCCCTGGTTGGGGGTCCTCCTACAATGAGCAGTTCTTC
TRBV4-1	medium-sized	TRBD1	TRBJ1-5	CASSLRDRGAQPQHF	TGCGCCAGCAGCCTCCGGGACAGGGGCGCTCAGCCCCAGCATTTT
TRBV19	many	TRBD1	TRBJ2-2	CASSMGQGIGGELFF	TGTGCCAGTAGTATGGGACAGGGTATAGGCGGGGAGCTGTTTTTT
TRBV14	many	TRBD2	TRBJ2-1	CASSQDHPGGPEDNEQFF	TGTGCCAGCAGCCAAGATCATCCGGGAGGGCCGGAGGACAATGAGCAGTTCTTC
TRBV29-1	many	TRBD1	TRBJ2-2	CSVEPGTGIPGELFF	TGCAGCGTTGAGCCCGGGACAGGGATCCCCGGGGAGCTGTTTTTT
TRBV28	-	-	TRBJ2-5	CASSLSVEEETQYF	TGTGCCAGCAGTTTATCAGTGGAAGAAGAGACCCAGTACTTC
TRBV6-5	many	TRBD1	TRBJ2-7	CASSYFQGVGYEQYF	TGTGCCAGCAGTTATTTCCAGGGGGTGGGTTACGAGCAGTACTTC
TRBV14	many	-	TRBJ2-3	CASSQRWTSTDTQYF	TGTGCCAGCAGCCAACGGTGGACTAGCACAGATACGCAGTATTTT
TRBV7-9	many	-	TRBJ1-6	CASSYDSYNSPLHF	TGTGCCAGCAGCTATGACAGCTATAATTCACCCCTCCACTTT
TRBV12-3/TRBV12-4	many	-	TRBJ1-6	CASSSGPNYNSPLHF	TGTGCCAGCAGTTCAGGACCGAACTATAATTCACCCCTCCACTTT
TRBV27	many	-	TRBJ1-5	CASSLSGGRGIQPQHF	TGTGCCAGCAGTTTATCCGGGGGGCGAGGGATCCAGCCCCAGCATTTT
TRBV4-3	many	TRBD1	TRBJ2-7	CASSQDRVYEQYF	TGCGCCAGCAGCCAGGACAGGGTTTACGAGCAGTACTTC
TRBV30	many	TRBD1	TRBJ1-4	CAWERQGRHEKLFF	TGTGCCTGGGAGAGACAGGGACGGCATGAAAAACTGTTTTTT
TRBV10-3	many	-	TRBJ1-1	CAISGSGGLTEAFF	TGTGCCATCAGTGGGTCGGGGGGGCTCACTGAAGCTTTCTTT
TRBV7-9	many	-	TRBJ1-1	CASSLLTHEAFF	TGTGCCAGCAGCTTACTCACACATGAAGCTTTCTTT
TRBV30	-	-	TRBJ1-1	CAWSVRVQGNTEAFF	TGTGCCTGGAGTGTACGAGTACAGGGGAACACTGAAGCTTTCTTT
TRBV5-5	many	-	TRBJ2-7	CASSYWDRSIYEQYF	TGTGCCAGCAGCTACTGGGACCGATCGATCTACGAGCAGTACTTC
TRBV27	many	TRBD2	TRBJ2-7	CASSLRLASYEQYF	TGTGCCAGCAGTCTCCGACTAGCTAGCTACGAGCAGTACTTC
TRBV20-1	many	-	TRBJ2-3	CSARARSTDTQYF	TGCAGTGCTAGAGCCAGGAGCACAGATACGCAGTATTTT
TRBV11-2	many	-	TRBJ1-2	CASSPDPGAIYGYTF	TGTGCCAGCAGCCCCGATCCAGGGGCAATCTATGGCTACACCTTC
TRBV7-2	many	TRBD2	TRBJ2-1	CASSFSSGGADEQFF	TGTGCCAGCAGCTTTTCTAGCGGGGGGGCTGATGAGCAGTTCTTC
TRBV12-3/TRBV12-4	many	-	TRBJ2-5	CASSFDAGSQETQYF	TGTGCCAGCAGTTTTGATGCGGGGTCCCAAGAGACCCAGTACTTC
TRBV9	many	-	TRBJ1-1	CASSVGAGTEAFF	TGTGCCAGCAGCGTAGGGGCGGGCACTGAAGCTTTCTTT
TRBV2	many	-	TRBJ2-3	CASSVTVSSTDTQYF	TGTGCCAGCAGCGTGACAGTTTCGAGCACAGATACGCAGTATTTT
TRBV13	many	-	TRBJ1-2	CASSLGTDSVNYGYTF	TGTGCCAGCAGCCTGGGGACCGACAGTGTCAACTATGGCTACACCTTC
TRBV5-4	many	-	TRBJ2-7	CASSFYRGGYEQYF	TGTGCCAGCAGCTTCTACAGGGGGGGATACGAGCAGTACTTC
TRBV11-2	-	TRBD1	TRBJ2-1	CASSLDRDSEQFF	TGTGCCAGCAGCTTAGACAGGGACAGTGAGCAGTTCTTC